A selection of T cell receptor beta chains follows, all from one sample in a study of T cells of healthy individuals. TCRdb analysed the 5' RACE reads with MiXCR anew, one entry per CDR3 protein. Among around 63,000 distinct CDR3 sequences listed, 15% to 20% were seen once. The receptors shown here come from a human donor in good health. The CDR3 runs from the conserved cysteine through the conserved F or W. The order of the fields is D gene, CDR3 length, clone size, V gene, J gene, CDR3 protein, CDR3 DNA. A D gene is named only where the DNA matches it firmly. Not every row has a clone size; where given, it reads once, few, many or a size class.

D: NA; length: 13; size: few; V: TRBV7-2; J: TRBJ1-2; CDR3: CASSRTANYGYTF; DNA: TGTGCCAGCAGCCGCACAGCTAACTATGGCTACACCTTC
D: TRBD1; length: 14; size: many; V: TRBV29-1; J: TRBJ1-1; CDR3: CSAGQGGPNTEAFF; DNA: TGCAGCGCGGGACAGGGTGGCCCGAACACTGAAGCTTTCTTT
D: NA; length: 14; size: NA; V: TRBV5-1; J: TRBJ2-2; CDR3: CASSTGENTGELFF; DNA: TGCGCCAGCTCGACGGGAGAGAACACTGGGGAGCTGTTTTTT
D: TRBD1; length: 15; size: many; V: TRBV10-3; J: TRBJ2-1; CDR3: CAIRDRDRVINEQFF; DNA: TGTGCCATCAGGGACCGGGACAGGGTCATCAATGAGCAGTTCTTC
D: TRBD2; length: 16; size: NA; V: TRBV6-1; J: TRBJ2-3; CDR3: CASSVGGYDSGDTQYF; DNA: TGTGCCAGCAGTGTGGGGGGGTACGATAGTGGAGATACGCAGTATTTT
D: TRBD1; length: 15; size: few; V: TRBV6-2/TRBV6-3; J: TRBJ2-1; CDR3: CASSPRQGLDNEQFF; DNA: TGTGCCAGCAGCCCTCGACAGGGGCTCGACAATGAGCAGTTCTTC
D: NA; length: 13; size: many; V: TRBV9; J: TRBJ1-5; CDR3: CASSVEPTRPQHF; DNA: TGTGCCAGCAGCGTAGAACCGACCAGGCCCCAGCATTTT
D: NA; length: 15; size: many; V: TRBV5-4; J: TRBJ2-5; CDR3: CASSPDYRVGETQYF; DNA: TGTGCCAGCAGCCCAGATTACAGGGTGGGAGAGACCCAGTACTTC
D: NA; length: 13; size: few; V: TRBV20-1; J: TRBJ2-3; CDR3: CSARGESSSTQYF; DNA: TGCAGTGCTAGAGGTGAAAGTAGCTCTACGCAGTATTTT
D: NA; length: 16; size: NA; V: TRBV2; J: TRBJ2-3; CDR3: CASSQTFGGETDTQYF; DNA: TGTGCCAGCAGTCAAACCTTTGGCGGGGAGACAGATACGCAGTATTTT
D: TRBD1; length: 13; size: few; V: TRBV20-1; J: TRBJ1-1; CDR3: CSAMTGGSTEAFF; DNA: TGCAGTGCAATGACAGGGGGAAGCACTGAAGCTTTCTTT
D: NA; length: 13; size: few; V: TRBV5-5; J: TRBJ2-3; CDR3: CASSLVVRDTQYF; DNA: TGTGCCAGCAGCTTGGTAGTACGGGATACGCAGTATTTT
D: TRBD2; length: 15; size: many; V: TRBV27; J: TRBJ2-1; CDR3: CASSSPSSGVGEQFF; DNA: TGTGCCAGCAGTTCCCCGTCTAGCGGGGTGGGTGAGCAGTTCTTC
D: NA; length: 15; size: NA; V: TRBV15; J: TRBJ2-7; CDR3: CATSRDNWVSYEQNF; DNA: TGTGCCACCAGCAGAGATAATTGGGTCTCCTACGAGCAGAACTTC
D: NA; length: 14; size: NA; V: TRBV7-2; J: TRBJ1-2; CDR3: CASSAAQGLDGYNF; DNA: TGTGCCAGCAGCGCGGCCCAGGGTCTGGATGGCTACAACTTC
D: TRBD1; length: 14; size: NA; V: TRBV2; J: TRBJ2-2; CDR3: CATGQGATTGELFF; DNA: TGTGCCACAGGACAGGGGGCAACCACCGGGGAGCTGTTTTTT
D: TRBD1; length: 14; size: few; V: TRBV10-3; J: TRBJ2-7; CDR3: CAIRPGTEVYEQYF; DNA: TGTGCCATCAGGCCCGGGACAGAGGTGTACGAGCAGTACTTC
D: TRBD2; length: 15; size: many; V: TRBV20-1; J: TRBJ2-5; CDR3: CSVPGLANFQETQYF; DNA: TGCAGTGTTCCGGGACTAGCGAATTTCCAAGAGACCCAGTACTTC
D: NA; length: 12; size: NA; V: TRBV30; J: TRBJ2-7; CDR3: CALPRVIHEQYF; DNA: TGTGCTCTACCGCGGGTAATCCACGAGCAGTACTTC
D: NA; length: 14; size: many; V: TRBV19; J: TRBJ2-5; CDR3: CASSIALDTETQYF; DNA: TGTGCCAGTAGTATAGCTCTAGACACGGAGACCCAGTACTTC
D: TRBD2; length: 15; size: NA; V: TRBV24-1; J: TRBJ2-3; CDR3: CATGATSGNSDTQYF; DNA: TGTGCCACCGGGGCGACTAGCGGGAACTCAGATACGCAGTATTTT
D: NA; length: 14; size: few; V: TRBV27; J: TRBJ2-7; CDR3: CATLRVTGPLGQYF; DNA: TGTGCGACGCTAAGGGTGACAGGCCCTTTAGGGCAGTACTTC
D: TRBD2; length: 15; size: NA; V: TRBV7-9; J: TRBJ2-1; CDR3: CASSPGTSGGPEQFF; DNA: TGTGCCAGCAGCCCTGGGACTAGCGGAGGTCCGGAGCAGTTCTTC
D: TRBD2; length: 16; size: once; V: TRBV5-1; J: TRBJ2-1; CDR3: CASSLVSAGNYNEQFF; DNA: TGCGCCAGCAGCTTGGTTTCAGCGGGAAACTACAATGAGCAGTTCTTC
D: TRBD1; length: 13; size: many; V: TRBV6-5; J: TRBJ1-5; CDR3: CASSGTGNQPQHF; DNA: TGTGCCAGCAGCGGGACAGGGAATCAGCCCCAGCATTTT
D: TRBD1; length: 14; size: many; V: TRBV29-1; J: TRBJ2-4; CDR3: CSAAPGQDQNIQYF; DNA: TGCAGCGCTGCCCCCGGACAGGACCAAAACATTCAGTACTTC
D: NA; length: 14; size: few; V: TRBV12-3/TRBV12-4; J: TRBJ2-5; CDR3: CASRLERSWETQYF; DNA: TGTGCCAGCAGGCTTGAGCGATCCTGGGAGACCCAGTACTTC
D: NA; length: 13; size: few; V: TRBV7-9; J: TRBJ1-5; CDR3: CASSLSRNQPQHF; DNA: TGTGCCAGCAGCTTATCTCGGAATCAGCCCCAGCATTTT
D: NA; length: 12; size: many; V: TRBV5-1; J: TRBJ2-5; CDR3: CASSTAEETQYF; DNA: TGCGCCAGCAGCACGGCGGAGGAGACCCAGTACTTC
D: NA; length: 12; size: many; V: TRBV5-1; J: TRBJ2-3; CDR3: CASSLHRDTQYF; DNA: TGCGCCAGCAGCCTACACAGGGATACGCAGTATTTT
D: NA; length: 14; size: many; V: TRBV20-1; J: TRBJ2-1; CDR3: CSARGVGGYNEQFF; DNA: TGCAGTGCTAGAGGGGTCGGCGGCTACAATGAGCAGTTCTTC
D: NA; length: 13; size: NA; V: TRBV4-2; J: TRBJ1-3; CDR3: CASSRPGENTIYF; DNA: TGTGCCAGCAGCCGTCCGGGGGAAAACACCATATATTTT
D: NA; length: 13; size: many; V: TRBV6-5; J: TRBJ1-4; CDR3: CASTDRPNEKLFF; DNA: TGTGCCAGCACCGACAGACCGAATGAAAAACTGTTTTTT
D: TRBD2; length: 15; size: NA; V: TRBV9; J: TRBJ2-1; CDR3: CASSAGTSGGNEQFF; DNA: TGTGCCAGCAGCGCCGGGACTAGCGGGGGGAATGAGCAGTTCTTC